The source of this T cell receptor beta chain is a study of CD8+ T cells in alopecia areata. About the research overall: Those treated were given oral tofacitinib at 5 to 10 mg twice daily.

Both peripheral blood and punch biopsies of lesional scalp skin were obtained from patients who had alopecia areata. Germline-derived CDR1 and CDR2 are MNHEY and SVGAGI. The CDR3 contains 12 residues. V lost 5 bases and J lost 7, with 11 bases in between. Extracted RNA was reverse transcribed, and the resulting cDNA served as sequencing template. The assay was immunoSEQ multiplex PCR, and TCRdb's table has in-frame clones only and misses some. Among 150,000 to 200,000 clones listed, 59% were seen once. This chain joins TRBV6-5 and TRBJ1-2; TRBD1 might be the D (6 bases). The sequencing used CD4+ T cells sorted from blood, collected at week 0. The TCR sequence derives from a human donor with alopecia areata. The DNA of the CDR3 is TGTGCCAGCAGTCAGGGGTTTATTGGCTACACCTTC. Translated: CASSQGFIGYTF.